Below are 12 T cell receptor beta chains sequenced from a single sample in a study of control samples from healthy donors and cancer patients. TCRdb's table, derived via immunoSEQ multiplex PCR, lists solely in-frame clones and lacks some. The sample includes 80,000 to 100,000 clones, around 88% seen only once; the top ten take roughly 14%. Sequencing was performed on blood. The receptors were sampled from a man aged 25-45 years in good health.

The gene calls are TRBV2 and TRBJ2-7; the match to TRBD1 covers 11 bases. After removal of 7 bases from V and 5 bases from J, the junction contained 4 bases not matched to a gene. CDR3 length equals 13 residues. CDR1 and CDR2 from the germline V gene are SNHLY and FYNNEI. The CDR3 loop is CASTRTGGDEQYF. In DNA form, the CDR3 reads TGTGCCAGCACCAGGACAGGGGGCGACGAGCAGTACTTC.

This clone showed up many times. J is TRBJ1-1 and V is TRBV4-3; 8 bases match TRBD1. From germline, CDR1 is LGHNA and CDR2 YSLEER. V lost 0 bases and J lost 3; bases outside the gene matches: 12. The CDR3 is 18 amino acids. The CDR3 DNA reads as TGCGCCAGCAGCCAAGAGTTGTATTCAGGGACAGGTGACACTGAAGCTTTCTTT. Its protein product is CASSQELYSGTGDTEAFF.

This clone was counted only a few times. This chain uses TRBV6-5 with TRBJ1-1, with D possibly matching TRBD1 (5 bases). There are 14 residues in the CDR3. Trimming pared 2 bases from V and 4 bases from J, leaving 11 bases between. Germline lookup yields CDR1 MNHEY and CDR2 SVGAGI. Here the CDR3 reads CASSYGGVATEAFF. For the CDR3, the DNA is TGTGCCAGCAGTTACGGGGGTGTGGCCACTGAAGCTTTCTTT.

The J gene is TRBJ2-2, the V gene TRBV7-9, with D unclear. V lost 5 bases, J lost 2 bases, and 9 bases lay in between. The germline V gene encodes CDR1 SEHNR and CDR2 FQNEAQ (reference sequence). The CDR3 is made up of 14 amino acids. This CDR3 reads CASSPSANTGELFF. In nucleotides, the CDR3 is TGTGCCAGCAGCCCATCGGCCAACACCGGGGAGCTGTTTTTT.

In this sample, this clone turned up once. V gene TRBV7-6 combines with J gene TRBJ2-3; 8 bases are a match to TRBD2. Germline-derived CDR1 and CDR2 are SGHVS and FNYEAQ. The CDR3 runs to 16 residues. V trimming: 3 bases; J trimming: 2 bases; junction bases outside the gene matches: 7. DNA of the CDR3: TGTGCCAGCAGCTTCGGAGCGGGAGAAGCCACAGATACGCAGTATTTT. The encoded protein is CASSFGAGEATDTQYF.

On this clone: This specimen includes other DNA sequences encoding the same CDR3. The chain couples TRBV9 to TRBJ2-1, with unresolved D. Germline V gives CDR1 SGDLS, CDR2 YYNGEE. The CDR3 runs to 15 residues. V gave up 2 bases and J gave up 0 bases, with 9 bases separating them. CDR3 amino acids: CASSVGPSSYNEQFF. The CDR3, as DNA: TGTGCCAGCAGCGTGGGCCCGAGCTCCTACAATGAGCAGTTCTTC.

V is TRBV3-1 (or the pseudogene TRBV3-2) and J is TRBJ1-3; TRBD1 aligns across 7 bases. The germline V gene has CDR1 LGHDT and CDR2 YNNKEL (reference sequence). V shed 4 bases, J shed 0 bases, and the junction held 12 bases outside the gene matches. The CDR3 has 18 amino acids. CDR3 sequence: CASSPSTGDGSSGNTIYF. The CDR3, as DNA: TGTGCCAGCAGCCCGTCAACAGGGGACGGGAGCTCTGGAAACACCATATATTTT.

The chain has TRBV11-2 and TRBJ2-7; D uncertain. This CDR3 is built from 15 residues. Germline CDR1 reads SGHAT; CDR2 reads FQNNGV. V lost 0 bases, J lost 1 base, and 10 bases lay in between. The CDR3 sequence is CASSLEGRTSYEQYF. The CDR3 bases are TGTGCCAGCAGCTTAGAGGGCAGAACTTCCTACGAGCAGTACTTC.

This chain joins TRBV28 and TRBJ2-1; 10 nucleotides agree with TRBD2. CDR1 MDHEN and CDR2 SYDVKM come from the germline V gene. V lost 8 bases and J lost 6; bases outside the gene matches: 10. The CDR3 length is 15 residues. CDR3: CASGLAGAGPNEQFF. The CDR3 DNA sequence: TGTGCCAGCGGGCTAGCGGGGGCGGGCCCCAATGAGCAGTTCTTC.

This chain joins TRBV14 and TRBJ2-1, with D tentatively TRBD2 (7 bases). Germline V gene sequence: CDR1 SGHDN, CDR2 FVKESK. V dropped 4 bases and J dropped 15 bases, with 16 bases sitting between them. The CDR3 contains 12 residues. DNA of the CDR3: TGTGCCAGCAGCCCAGGGCGGGGGCAACGGTTCTTC. It translates to CASSPGRGQRFF.

This chain uses TRBV5-1 with TRBJ2-7; D gene uncertain. This CDR3 is built from 17 residues. The germline gives CDR1 SGHRS, CDR2 YFSETQ. V was clipped by 2 bases and J by 0 bases, with 18 bases between them. DNA for the CDR3: TGCGCCAGCAGCTTTACACCATTGGAGCAGAACTCCTACGAGCAGTACTTC. This translates into CASSFTPLEQNSYEQYF.

This clone was seen a few times. This rearrangement joins TRBV4-2 to TRBJ2-3; D might be TRBD1 (6 bases). There are 13 residues in the CDR3. V lost 0 bases to trimming and J lost 8 bases, with 9 bases between them. From germline, CDR1 is LGHNA and CDR2 YNFKEQ. Written as DNA, the CDR3 is TGTGCCAGCAGCCAAGATGTAGGGGGTACGCAGTATTTT. Amino acid sequence: CASSQDVGGTQYF.